This TCR beta chain comes out of a study of vaccination and CD4 T cells after COVID-19. Looking at the study overall: The control cultures got either a CEFX pool, an HIV-1 Nef pool, or no peptide at all.

Cultured CD4+ T cell DNA underwent sequencing with the Oncomine TCR Beta short-read assay. TCRdb independently ran MiXCR on the PCR reads; one entry per CDR3 protein. The data contain around 10,000 distinct CDR3 sequences, approximately 40% of them singletons. Study findings and constraints: Median SARS-CoV-2-reactive clonotype numbers rose nonsignificantly, about 20 to 38.

Regarding this clonotype: Antigen specificity is unknown.

The sample's treatment: roughly nine-day PBMC culture with coronavirus spike peptide pools or control peptides (ViraFEST assay). Per well, roughly 1.9 million PBMCs were cultured in the presence of about 10 IU/ml IL-2 and around 9.5 ug/ml peptide pools. The CDR3 sequence is 12 residues long. The germline V gene has CDR1 SGHDT and CDR2 YYEEEE. Trimming cost V 0 bases and J 5 bases, with 5 bases left between them. V is TRBV5-6 and J is TRBJ2-5, with D unclear. Sequencing was carried out using CD4+ T cells from blood, cultured in vitro. The sequence derives from a human donor who had recovered from COVID-19. The CDR3 nucleotides are TGTGCCAGCAGCTTGGACTTGGAGACCCAGTACTTC. It yields the protein CASSLDLETQYF.